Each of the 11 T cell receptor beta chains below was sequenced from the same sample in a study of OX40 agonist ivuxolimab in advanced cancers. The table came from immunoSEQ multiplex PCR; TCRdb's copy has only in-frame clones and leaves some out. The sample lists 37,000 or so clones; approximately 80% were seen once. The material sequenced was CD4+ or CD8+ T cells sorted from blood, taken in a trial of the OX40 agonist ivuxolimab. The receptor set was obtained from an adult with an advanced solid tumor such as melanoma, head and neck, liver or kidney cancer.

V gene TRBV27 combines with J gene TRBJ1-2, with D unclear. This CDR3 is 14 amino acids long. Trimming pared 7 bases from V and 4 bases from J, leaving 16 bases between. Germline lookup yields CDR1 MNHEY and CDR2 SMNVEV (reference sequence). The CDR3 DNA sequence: TGTGCCAGCAAACGTACAGACCACTCCTATGGCTACACCTTC. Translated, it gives CASKRTDHSYGYTF.

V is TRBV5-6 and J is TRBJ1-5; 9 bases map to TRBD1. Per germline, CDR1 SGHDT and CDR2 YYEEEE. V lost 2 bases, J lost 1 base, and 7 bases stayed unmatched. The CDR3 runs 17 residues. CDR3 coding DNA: TGTGCCAGCAGCTTACAGGGGGCGATCCTAAGCAATCAGCCCCAGCATTTT. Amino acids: CASSLQGAILSNQPQHF.

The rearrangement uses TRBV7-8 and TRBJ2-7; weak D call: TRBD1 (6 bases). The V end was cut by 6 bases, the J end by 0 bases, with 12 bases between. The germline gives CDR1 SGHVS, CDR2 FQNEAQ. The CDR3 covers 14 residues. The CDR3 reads CASSYRTASYEQYF. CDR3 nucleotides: TGTGCCAGCAGTTATAGGACAGCCTCCTACGAGCAGTACTTC.

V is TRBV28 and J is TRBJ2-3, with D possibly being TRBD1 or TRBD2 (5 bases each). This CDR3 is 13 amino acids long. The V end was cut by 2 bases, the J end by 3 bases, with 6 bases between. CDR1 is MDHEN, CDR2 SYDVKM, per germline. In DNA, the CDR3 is TGTGCCAGCAGTTTAGGGGGAACAGATACGCAGTATTTT. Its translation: CASSLGGTDTQYF.

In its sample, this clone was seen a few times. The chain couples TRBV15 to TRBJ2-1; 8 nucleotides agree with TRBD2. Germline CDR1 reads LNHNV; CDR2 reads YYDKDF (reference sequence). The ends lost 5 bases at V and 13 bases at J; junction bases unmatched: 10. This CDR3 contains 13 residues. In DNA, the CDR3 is TGTGCCACCAGCGCCGTCGGGAGGGCCCACCAGTTCTTC. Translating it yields CATSAVGRAHQFF.

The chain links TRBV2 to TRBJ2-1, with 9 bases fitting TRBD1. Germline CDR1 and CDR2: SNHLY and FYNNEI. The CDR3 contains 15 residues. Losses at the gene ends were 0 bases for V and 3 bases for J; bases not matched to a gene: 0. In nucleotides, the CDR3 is TGTGCCAGCAGTGAAGCGGGACAGGGCTACAATGAGCAGTTCTTC. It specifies CASSEAGQGYNEQFF.

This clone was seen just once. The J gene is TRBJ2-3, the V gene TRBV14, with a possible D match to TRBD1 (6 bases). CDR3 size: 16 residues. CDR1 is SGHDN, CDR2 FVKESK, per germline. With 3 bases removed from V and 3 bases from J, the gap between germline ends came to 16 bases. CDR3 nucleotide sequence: TGTGCCAGCAGCCAGCCCGGGTTCAGGGGAACAGATACGCAGTATTTT. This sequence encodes CASSQPGFRGTDTQYF.

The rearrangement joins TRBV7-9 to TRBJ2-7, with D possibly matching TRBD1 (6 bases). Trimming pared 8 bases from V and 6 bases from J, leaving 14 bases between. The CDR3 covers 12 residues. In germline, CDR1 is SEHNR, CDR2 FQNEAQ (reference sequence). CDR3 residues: CASQRTGTEQYF. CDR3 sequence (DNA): TGTGCCAGCCAACGTACAGGGACCGAGCAGTACTTC.

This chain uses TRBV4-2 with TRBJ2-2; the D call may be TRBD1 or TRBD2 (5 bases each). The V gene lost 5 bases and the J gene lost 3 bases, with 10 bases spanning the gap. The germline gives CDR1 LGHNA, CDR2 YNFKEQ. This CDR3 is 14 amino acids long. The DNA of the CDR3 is TGTGCCAGCAGCGAGGTGGGGGACACCGGGGAGCTGTTTTTT. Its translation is CASSEVGDTGELFF.

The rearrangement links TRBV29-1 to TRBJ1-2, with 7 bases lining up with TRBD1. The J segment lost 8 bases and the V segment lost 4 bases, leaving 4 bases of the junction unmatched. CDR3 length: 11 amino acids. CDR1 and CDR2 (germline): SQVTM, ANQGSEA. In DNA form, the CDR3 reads TGCAGCGTTGCAGGGGGAGGAGGCTACACCTTC. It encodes CSVAGGGGYTF.

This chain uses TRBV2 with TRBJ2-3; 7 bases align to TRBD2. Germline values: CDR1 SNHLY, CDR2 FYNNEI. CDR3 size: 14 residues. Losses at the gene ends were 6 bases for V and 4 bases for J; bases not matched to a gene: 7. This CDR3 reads CASRWAGRADTQYF. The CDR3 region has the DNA TGTGCCAGCAGATGGGCAGGGAGGGCAGATACGCAGTATTTT.